Listed below are T cell receptor beta chains from one sample, sequenced in a study of blood T cell repertoires in COVID-19. Libraries were prepared by immunoSEQ multiplex PCR; TCRdb keeps only in-frame clonotypes and omits some of them. This table holds some 150,000 clones, 80% to 85% found once. Sequences were obtained from peripheral blood. The receptors were sampled from a woman aged 55-70 years with acute or convalescent COVID-19. CDR3s include the opening cysteine and the closing phenylalanine or tryptophan. The D gene is left open where the match is weak. Rows give clone size only sometimes, using once, few, many, or a class for an expanded clone.

D gene	V gene	clone size	J gene	CDR3 protein	CDR3 DNA
.	TRBV5-1	.	TRBJ1-1	CASSPGGNTEAFF	TGCGCCAGCAGCCCCGGCGGTAACACTGAAGCTTTCTTT
TRBD2	TRBV7-3	.	TRBJ2-1	CASSLGTSGSYNEQFF	TGTGCCAGCAGCTTAGGGACTAGCGGTTCCTACAATGAGCAGTTCTTC
TRBD1	TRBV10-3	.	TRBJ2-1	CAMGQGDNEQFF	TGTGCCATGGGACAGGGAGACAATGAGCAGTTCTTC
.	TRBV18	.	TRBJ2-7	CASSPFQGYEQYF	TGTGCCAGCTCACCATTTCAGGGTTACGAGCAGTACTTC
TRBD1	TRBV10-1	.	TRBJ1-2	CASSERWGQGEAQHRSYGYTF	TGCGCCAGCAGTGAGAGGTGGGGACAGGGTGAGGCGCAACACCGGTCCTATGGCTACACCTTC
.	TRBV7-9	.	TRBJ2-1	CASSAYRRSEQFF	TGTGCCAGCAGCGCTTACCGTCGTAGTGAGCAGTTCTTC
TRBD1	TRBV5-1	.	TRBJ1-4	CASSLDRQGNEKLFF	TGCGCCAGCAGCTTGGACCGACAGGGGAATGAAAAACTGTTTTTT
.	TRBV11-1	few	TRBJ1-2	CASSFGPIYGYTF	TGTGCCAGCAGCTTTGGGCCTATCTATGGCTACACCTTC
TRBD2	TRBV27	.	TRBJ2-5	CASSFWGGNQETQYF	TGTGCCAGCAGTTTTTGGGGGGGAAATCAAGAGACCCAGTACTTC
.	TRBV5-1	.	TRBJ1-1	CASFLWDLNTEAFF	TGCGCCAGCTTCTTATGGGACTTGAACACTGAAGCTTTCTTT
.	TRBV9	.	TRBJ1-6	CASSVDRDIGSPLHF	TGTGCCAGCAGCGTAGACCGGGACATCGGATCACCCCTCCACTTT
TRBD2	TRBV28	.	TRBJ2-3	CASSSRLAGGPSTQYF	TGTGCCAGCAGTTCCCGACTAGCGGGAGGGCCCAGTACGCAGTATTTT
TRBD1	TRBV7-9	.	TRBJ1-4	CASSLTGTGGEKLFF	TGTGCCAGCAGCTTAACCGGGACAGGGGGCGAAAAACTGTTTTTT
.	TRBV11-1	.	TRBJ2-1	CASSPGGYNEQFF	TGTGCCAGCAGCCCCGGGGGCTACAATGAGCAGTTCTTC
TRBD1	TRBV6-5	.	TRBJ1-2	CASGQADRGYGYTF	TGTGCCAGCGGTCAGGCGGACAGGGGCTATGGCTACACCTTC
.	TRBV7-9	.	TRBJ1-1	CASSLGRMNTEAFF	TGTGCCAGCAGCTTAGGGAGAATGAACACTGAAGCTTTCTTT
.	TRBV6-5	.	TRBJ1-2	CASSSPSYYGYTF	TGTGCCAGCAGTTCGCCTAGCTACTATGGCTACACCTTC
.	TRBV19	few	TRBJ1-2	CASSIRGTFYGYTF	TGTGCCAGTAGTATTCGGGGGACTTTCTATGGCTACACCTTC
.	TRBV7-3	.	TRBJ2-2	CASSFSLNTGELFF	TGTGCCAGCAGCTTTTCACTGAACACCGGGGAGCTGTTTTTT
TRBD2	TRBV9	.	TRBJ2-3	CASSAATSGTDTQYF	TGTGCCAGCAGCGCAGCTACTAGCGGCACAGATACGCAGTATTTT
TRBD2	TRBV9	.	TRBJ2-1	CASSALAGGTYNEQFF	TGTGCCAGCAGCGCTTTAGCGGGAGGTACCTACAATGAGCAGTTCTTC
.	TRBV30	.	TRBJ1-6	CAWSWEGKGYNSPLHF	TGTGCCTGGAGTTGGGAAGGGAAGGGGTATAATTCACCCCTCCACTTT
.	TRBV12-5	.	TRBJ1-6	CASGLVLQVLSPLHF	TGTGCTAGTGGTTTGGTACTGCAGGTGCTCTCACCCCTCCACTTT
TRBD2	TRBV3-1/TRBV3-2	.	TRBJ2-7	CASSRTSAPYEQYF	TGTGCCAGCAGCCGGACTAGCGCACCCTACGAGCAGTACTTC
TRBD1	TRBV5-1	.	TRBJ1-2	CASSLTGDQNGYTF	TGCGCCAGCAGCTTAACAGGGGATCAAAATGGCTACACCTTC
TRBD2	TRBV7-8	.	TRBJ2-1	CASSIGLGGNEQFF	TGTGCCAGCAGCATAGGACTAGGAGGTAATGAGCAGTTCTTC
TRBD1	TRBV30	.	TRBJ2-7	CAWSPGGKVEQYF	TGTGCCTGGAGCCCAGGGGGTAAGGTCGAGCAGTACTTC
TRBD2	TRBV11-3	.	TRBJ2-7	CASSAVVAGNYEQYF	TGTGCCAGCAGCGCCGTGGTAGCGGGGAACTACGAGCAGTACTTC
TRBD1	TRBV5-1	once	TRBJ1-4	CASSQDRGNEKLFF	TGCGCCAGCAGCCAGGACAGGGGGAATGAAAAACTGTTTTTT
.	TRBV20-1	.	TRBJ2-7	CSASPPTTYEQYF	TGCAGTGCTAGTCCGCCGACAACCTACGAGCAGTACTTC
TRBD1	TRBV6-2/TRBV6-3	.	TRBJ1-2	CASSYPGGTANYGYTF	TGTGCCAGCAGTTACCCAGGGGGAACAGCTAACTATGGCTACACCTTC
.	TRBV5-8	.	TRBJ2-1	CASSHVGGLLAYNEQFF	TGTGCCAGCAGCCACGTCGGCGGACTGCTGGCATACAATGAGCAGTTCTTC
.	TRBV7-6	.	TRBJ2-1	CASSRRGTMGYNEQFF	TGTGCCAGCAGCCGAAGGGGGACCATGGGGTACAATGAGCAGTTCTTC
TRBD2	TRBV11-3	.	TRBJ2-3	CASSLGASGSTDTQYF	TGTGCCAGCAGCTTAGGAGCTAGCGGGTCCACAGATACGCAGTATTTT
.	TRBV19	once	TRBJ2-1	CASSIDWRLSEQFF	TGTGCCAGTAGTATAGATTGGAGACTGAGTGAGCAGTTCTTC
.	TRBV18	.	TRBJ2-5	CASSPPGLGETQYF	TGTGCCAGCTCACCACCGGGACTTGGGGAGACCCAGTACTTC
.	TRBV11-2	.	TRBJ1-2	CASSLGPGVTNYGYTF	TGTGCCAGCAGCTTAGGCCCAGGGGTAACTAACTATGGCTACACCTTC
TRBD1	TRBV11-3	.	TRBJ1-1	CASSLAYRGTEAFF	TGTGCCAGCAGCTTGGCTTACAGGGGCACTGAAGCTTTCTTT
.	TRBV28	.	TRBJ1-2	CASLERGWGFSGYTF	TGTGCCAGCCTTGAGAGGGGGTGGGGGTTTAGTGGCTACACCTTC
.	TRBV7-3	once	TRBJ2-2	CASGPRVGGELFF	TGTGCCAGCGGCCCTCGGGTTGGCGGGGAGCTGTTTTTT
TRBD2	TRBV2	.	TRBJ2-2	CASTVASGSSGELFF	TGTGCCAGCACCGTCGCTAGCGGGAGTTCCGGGGAGCTGTTTTTT